The rows below give T cell receptor beta chains drawn from one sample of a study of CXCR3-negative and CXCR3-positive naive CD8 T cells. TCRdb re-called the 5' RACE reads; every CDR3 protein appears as one record, without DNA. The sample totals about 43,000 distinct CDR3 sequences. Source material: memory CD8+ T cells from blood. Source of these receptors: a human donor in good health. Some clones in this sample may be carry-over from other donors' samples. The CDR3 runs from the conserved cysteine through the conserved F or W. Where a row states a size, it is once, few, many or the class of an expanded clone; other rows omit it.

clone_size,j_call,v_call,cdr3_aa
.,TRBJ2-5,TRBV28,CASRVGLYQETQYF
.,TRBJ1-1,TRBV5-1,CASSRTGSTEAFF
.,TRBJ2-7,TRBV27,CASSHRGGTYEQYF
medium-sized,TRBJ1-1,TRBV3-1,CASSQASGGRKEAFF
.,TRBJ2-5,TRBV7-7,CASSAWLGETQYF
.,TRBJ1-4,TRBV10-3,CAISSPQDEKLFF
.,TRBJ2-5,TRBV6-2/TRBV6-3,CASSYSPTAQYF
.,TRBJ1-5,TRBV19,CASKRTGRMNQPQHF
.,TRBJ2-1,TRBV7-9,CASSLSEGWINEQFF
.,TRBJ2-3,TRBV7-9,CASSPSGSLVDTQYF
.,TRBJ1-1,TRBV20-1,CSARGVESGDTEAFF
.,TRBJ2-3,TRBV7-6,CASSPTSGKTDTQYF
.,TRBJ2-1,TRBV6-4,CASSDSASGGAQEQFF
.,TRBJ1-4,TRBV6-5,CASSYDTTNEKLFF
.,TRBJ1-1,TRBV10-1,CASAGGDGDRAFF
.,TRBJ2-3,TRBV12-3/TRBV12-4,CASSGSDTQYF
.,TRBJ2-2,TRBV19,CASTRNPFGELFF
medium-sized,TRBJ1-2,TRBV7-9,CASSLSGTIRDGYTF
.,TRBJ2-1,TRBV4-2,CASSSRSGEYNEQFF
.,TRBJ2-2,TRBV28,CASSLPGQTNTGELFF
.,TRBJ2-1,TRBV29-1,CSVEGLEVYNEQFF
.,TRBJ2-1,TRBV4-3,CASSHGTSGGPYNEQFF
.,TRBJ1-2,TRBV4-3,CASSDRTGSPYGYTF
.,TRBJ2-7,TRBV9,CASSVGETGYEQYF
.,TRBJ2-3,TRBV7-8,CASSLVGSLIWDTQYF
.,TRBJ1-1,TRBV9,CASSPPGSEAFF
.,TRBJ1-5,TRBV28,CASSYRDYQHF
.,TRBJ1-5,TRBV28,CASSTLQGALNQPQHF
.,TRBJ1-1,TRBV20-1,CSARGTGDTEAFF
.,TRBJ2-1,TRBV29-1,CSVDVAPAGEQFF
.,TRBJ2-7,TRBV15,CATSVRQGSGLAKSYEQYF
.,TRBJ2-2,TRBV14,CASSQGPGEELFF
.,TRBJ2-7,TRBV5-1,CASSLGQGLDEQYF
.,TRBJ1-5,TRBV19,CASSGVGNQPQHF
.,TRBJ1-1,TRBV6-5,CASSYSAFFTEAFF
.,TRBJ2-1,TRBV4-2,CASSQEASGGYNEQFF
.,TRBJ1-4,TRBV7-9,CASSLYPPRQATTNEKLFF
.,TRBJ2-7,TRBV20-1,CSANPWASGASYEQYF
.,TRBJ2-1,TRBV7-6,CASSLAEVGRGSRNEQFF
.,TRBJ2-7,TRBV7-9,CASSLAVRVEQYF
medium-sized,TRBJ2-7,TRBV6-5,CASSSGTDIYEQYF
.,TRBJ1-4,TRBV20-1,CSARSDLGWSEKLFF